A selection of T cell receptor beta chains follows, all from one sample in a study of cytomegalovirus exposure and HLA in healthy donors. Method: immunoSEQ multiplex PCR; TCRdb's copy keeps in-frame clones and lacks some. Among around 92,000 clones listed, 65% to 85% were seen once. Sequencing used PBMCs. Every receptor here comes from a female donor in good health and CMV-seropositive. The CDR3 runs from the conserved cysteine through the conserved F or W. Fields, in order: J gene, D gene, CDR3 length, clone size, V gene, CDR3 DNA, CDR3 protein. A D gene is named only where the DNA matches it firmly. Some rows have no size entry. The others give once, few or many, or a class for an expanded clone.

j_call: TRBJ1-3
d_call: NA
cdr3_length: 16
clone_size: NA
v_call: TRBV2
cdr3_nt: TGTGCCAGCAGTCAGAGACGGGGGGAGGCTGGAAACACCATATATTTT
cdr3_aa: CASSQRRGEAGNTIYF

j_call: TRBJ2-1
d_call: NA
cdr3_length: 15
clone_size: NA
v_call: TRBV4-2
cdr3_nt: TGTGCCAGCAGCCAAGGGGAGGACCCCCTCCACGAGCAGTTCTTC
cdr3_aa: CASSQGEDPLHEQFF

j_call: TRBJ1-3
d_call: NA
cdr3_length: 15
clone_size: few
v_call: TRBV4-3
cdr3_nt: TGCGCCAGCAGCGCCACGGCAGGCTCTGGAAACACCATATATTTT
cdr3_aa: CASSATAGSGNTIYF

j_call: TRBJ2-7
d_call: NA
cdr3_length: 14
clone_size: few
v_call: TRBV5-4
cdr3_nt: TGTGCCAGCAGCTTGGTAGGGGGTATCTACGAGCAGTACTTC
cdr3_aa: CASSLVGGIYEQYF

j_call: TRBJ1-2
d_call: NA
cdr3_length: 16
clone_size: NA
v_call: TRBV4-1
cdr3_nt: TGCGCCAGCAGCCAAATATACGGCAGCGTCAACTATGGCTACACCTTC
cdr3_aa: CASSQIYGSVNYGYTF

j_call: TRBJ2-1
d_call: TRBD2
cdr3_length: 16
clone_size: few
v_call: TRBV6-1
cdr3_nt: TGTGCCAGCAGTGAAGCCCAGTCGACTAGCGGGTATGAGCAGTTCTTC
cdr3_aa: CASSEAQSTSGYEQFF

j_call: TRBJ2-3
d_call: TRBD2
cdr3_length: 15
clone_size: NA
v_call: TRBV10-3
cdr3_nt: TGTGCCATCAGTGAGGCGGGGGGGCTTTCAGATACGCAGTATTTT
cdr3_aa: CAISEAGGLSDTQYF

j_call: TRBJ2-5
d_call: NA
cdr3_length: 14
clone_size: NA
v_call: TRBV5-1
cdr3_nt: TGCGCCAGCAGCTTGGTGCGGCAGGGCGAGACCCAGTACTTC
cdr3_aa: CASSLVRQGETQYF

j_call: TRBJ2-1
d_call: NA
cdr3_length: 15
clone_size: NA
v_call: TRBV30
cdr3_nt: TGTGCCTGGAGTGTAGACGTGGTGGGGGCGCACGAGCAGTTCTTC
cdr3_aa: CAWSVDVVGAHEQFF

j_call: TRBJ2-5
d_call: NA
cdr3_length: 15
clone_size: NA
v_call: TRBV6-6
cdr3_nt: TGTGCCAGCAGTTACAGGCTACAGGGCCAAGAGACCCAGTACTTC
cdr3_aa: CASSYRLQGQETQYF

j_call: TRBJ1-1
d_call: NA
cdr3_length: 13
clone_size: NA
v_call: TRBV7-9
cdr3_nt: TGTGCCAGCAGCTTCAGGGAACGGACTGAAGCTTTCTTT
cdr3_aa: CASSFRERTEAFF

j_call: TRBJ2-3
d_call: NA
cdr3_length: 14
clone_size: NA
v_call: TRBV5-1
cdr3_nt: TGCGCCAGCAGAGAACAGGGCGTCCCAGATACGCAGTATTTT
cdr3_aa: CASREQGVPDTQYF

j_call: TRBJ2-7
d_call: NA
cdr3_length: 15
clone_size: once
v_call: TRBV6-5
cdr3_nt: TGTGCCAGCAGCCCAACGCCCGATAGGGGCTACGAGCAGTACTTC
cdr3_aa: CASSPTPDRGYEQYF

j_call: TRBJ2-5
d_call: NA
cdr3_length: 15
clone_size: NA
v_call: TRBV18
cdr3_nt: TGTGCCAGCTCACCATACAGTGGGACTCAAGAGACCCAGTACTTC
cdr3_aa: CASSPYSGTQETQYF

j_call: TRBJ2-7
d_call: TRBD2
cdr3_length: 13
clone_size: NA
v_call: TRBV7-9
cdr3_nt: TGTGCCAGCAGCTTTAGCGGGGACTACGAGCAGTACTTC
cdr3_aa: CASSFSGDYEQYF

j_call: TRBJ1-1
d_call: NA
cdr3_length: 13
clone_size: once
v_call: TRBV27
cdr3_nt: TGTGCCAGCCGATCTCGGGACTCCTTCAAAGCTTTCTTT
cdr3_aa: CASRSRDSFKAFF

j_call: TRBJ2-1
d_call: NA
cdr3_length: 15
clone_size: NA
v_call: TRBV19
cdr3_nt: TGTGCCAGTAGTATAGGAGGGAGCTGGTACAATGAGCAGTTCTTC
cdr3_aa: CASSIGGSWYNEQFF

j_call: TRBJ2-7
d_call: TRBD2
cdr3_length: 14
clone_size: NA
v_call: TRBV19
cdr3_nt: TGTGCCAGTACCCCGACTAGCGGGAGACACGAGCAGTACTTC
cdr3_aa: CASTPTSGRHEQYF

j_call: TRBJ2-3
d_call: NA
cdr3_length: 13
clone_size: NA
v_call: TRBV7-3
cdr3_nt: TGTGCCAGCAGCCTTAATGGGGAGAATACGCAGTATTTT
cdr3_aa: CASSLNGENTQYF

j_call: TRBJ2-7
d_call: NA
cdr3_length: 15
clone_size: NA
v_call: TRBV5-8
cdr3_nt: TGTGCCAGCAGCTTTGGGGCAGCAAACACCTACGAGCAGTACTTC
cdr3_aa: CASSFGAANTYEQYF

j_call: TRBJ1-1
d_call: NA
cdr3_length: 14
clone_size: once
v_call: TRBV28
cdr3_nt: TGTGCCAGCAGTTTAGGACTTTTAAACACTGAAGCTTTCTTT
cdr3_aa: CASSLGLLNTEAFF

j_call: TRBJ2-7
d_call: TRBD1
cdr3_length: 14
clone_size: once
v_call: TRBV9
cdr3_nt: TGTGCCAGCAGCGTGGGGACAGGGGACTACGAGCAGTACTTC
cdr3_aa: CASSVGTGDYEQYF